The entry below gives a single T cell receptor beta chain sequence along with its context. The antigen remains unidentified. TCRdb keeps only in-frame clones here, not all; method: immunoSEQ multiplex PCR. This table has around 84,000 clones, 86% appearing once. CDR3 length: 14 residues. Between the trimmed V and J ends, which lost 4 bases and 8 bases, there was a span of 14 bases. The germline V gene encodes CDR1 LNHDA and CDR2 SQIVND (reference sequence). The sample comes from a study of T cell responses to AZD1222 COVID-19 vaccine. Turning to the study itself: Investigators merged groups given second doses at roughly 4 or roughly 12 weeks. Study conclusions and caveats: The peak T cell response came first, and repertoires were sampled only after it. Baseline seropositivity characterized only a handful of AZD1222 recipients. Reportedly, nearly half the spike-specific TCRs target unmutated variant regions.

The receptor was isolated from an adult in good health. Sequencing used peripheral blood, obtained on day 0 of AZD1222 vaccination. The chain recombines TRBV19 with TRBJ1-4; D perhaps matches TRBD1 (5 bases). CDR3 region: CASSRQLHQEKLFF. The CDR3 coding sequence is TGTGCCAGTAGTAGACAGCTCCACCAAGAAAAACTGTTTTTT.